The source of this T cell receptor (beta chain) is a study of radiation and T cells in renal cell carcinoma. At the level of the study: Nephrectomy followed 15 Gy stereotactic body radiation by 4 weeks.

Here immunoSEQ multiplex PCR was the method, and the copy in TCRdb shows in-frame clones only, minus some. Of roughly 120,000 clones in the sample, around four fifths were seen once. Time point denoted: blood 2 weeks post-SBRT. Treatment here: 15 Gy SBRT to primary tumor, nephrectomy 4 weeks later. Trimming shortened V by 0 bases and J by 6 bases, and 2 bases separated the two germline ends. The CDR3 is 12 residues long. The germline V gene has CDR1 LGHNA and CDR2 YNFKEQ. V is TRBV4-2 and J is TRBJ1-4, with D uncertain. This TCR derives from a woman aged 55 to 70 with renal cell carcinoma. Material: blood, obtained from a patient whose treatment included radiotherapy and nephrectomy. CDR3 nucleotide sequence: TGTGCCAGCAGCCAAGAGGATGAAAAACTGTTTTTT. This codes for CASSQEDEKLFF.